These 2 T cell receptor beta chains came from one sample sequenced in a study of T cell clonality in common variable immunodeficiency. Libraries were prepared by immunoSEQ multiplex PCR; TCRdb keeps only in-frame clonotypes and omits some of them. Altogether under 45,000 clones were found in the sample, and no singletons occur. Input material: peripheral blood mononuclear cells. Source of these receptors: a person aged 18-70 years in good health.

This clone was recorded many times. Coverage ceases 3 residues before the CDR3 finishes, and the germline J gene fills in the end. This chain connects TRBV20-1 to TRBJ2-7; the match to TRBD2 covers 7 bases. CDR1 and CDR2 (germline): DFQATT, SNEGSKA (reference sequence). This CDR3 contains 16 residues. Germline trimming cut 3 bases from V and 4 bases from J; bases unmatched to any gene: 15. CDR3 residues: CSARPFLSSGLYEQYF. The CDR3 bases that were read are TGCAGTGCTAGGCCCTTCCTGTCTAGCGGATTATACGAG.

As for this clone: The read terminates 3 residues ahead of where the CDR3 ends, so the germline J gene completes it. This chain connects TRBV7-9 to TRBJ1-4; D not certain. Per germline, CDR1 SEHNR and CDR2 FQNEAQ (reference sequence). The CDR3 totals 14 residues. Trimming cost V 5 bases and J 5 bases, with 12 bases left between them. CDR3 in amino acids: CASSPPRGNEKLFF. CDR3 DNA, as far as it was read: TGTGCCAGCAGCCCACCTCGGGGAAATGAAAAA.